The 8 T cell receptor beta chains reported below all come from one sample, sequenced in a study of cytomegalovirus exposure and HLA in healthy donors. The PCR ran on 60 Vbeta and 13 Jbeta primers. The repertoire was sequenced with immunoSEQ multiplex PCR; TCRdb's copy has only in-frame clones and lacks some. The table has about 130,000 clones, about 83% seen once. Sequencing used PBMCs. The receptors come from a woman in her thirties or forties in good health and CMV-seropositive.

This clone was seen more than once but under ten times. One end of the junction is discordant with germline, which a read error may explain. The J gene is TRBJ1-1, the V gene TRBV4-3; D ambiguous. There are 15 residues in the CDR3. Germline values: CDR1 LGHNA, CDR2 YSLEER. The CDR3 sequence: CASSQDSDGNAEAFF. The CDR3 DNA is TGCGCCAGCAGCCAAGATAGTGACGGGAACGCTGAAGCTTTCTTT.

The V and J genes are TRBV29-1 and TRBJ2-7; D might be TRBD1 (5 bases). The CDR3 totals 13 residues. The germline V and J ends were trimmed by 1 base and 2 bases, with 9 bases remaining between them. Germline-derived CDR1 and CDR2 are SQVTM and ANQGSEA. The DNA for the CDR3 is TGCAGCGTTGAAGGTAGGGGCGCCTACGAGCAGTACTTC. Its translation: CSVEGRGAYEQYF.

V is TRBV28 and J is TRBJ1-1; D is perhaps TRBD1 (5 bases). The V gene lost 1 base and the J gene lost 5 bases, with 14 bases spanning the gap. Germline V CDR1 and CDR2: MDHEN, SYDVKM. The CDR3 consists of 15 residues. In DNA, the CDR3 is TGTGCCAGCAGTTTATTTATCCCGGGGGGAACTGAAGCTTTCTTT. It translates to CASSLFIPGGTEAFF.

The DNA of the CDR3 is TGTGCCAGCACCCACCTCCTTCCCCTTTTGAGGCCCCAGCATTTT. Protein product: CASTHLLPLLRPQHF. This rearrangement joins TRBV14 to TRBJ1-5; D not resolved. The V end was cut by 7 bases, the J end by 9 bases, with 22 bases between. This CDR3 is built from 15 residues. Looked up from germline, CDR1 is SGHDN and CDR2 is FVKESK.

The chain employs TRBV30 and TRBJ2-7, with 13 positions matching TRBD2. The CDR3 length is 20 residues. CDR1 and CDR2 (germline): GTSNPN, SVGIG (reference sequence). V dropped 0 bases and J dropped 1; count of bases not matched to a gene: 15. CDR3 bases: TGTGCCTGGAGTGTAACGCGAAGCTTTGGGACTAGCGGGAAATCCTACGAGCAGTACTTC. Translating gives CAWSVTRSFGTSGKSYEQYF. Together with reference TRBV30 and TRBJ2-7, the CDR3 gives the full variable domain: SQTIHQWPATLVQPVGSPLSLECTVEGTSNPNLYWYRQAAGRGLQLLFYSVGIGQISSEVPQNLSASRPQDRQFILSSKKLLLSDSGFYLCAWSVTRSFGTSGKSYEQYFGPGTRLTVT.

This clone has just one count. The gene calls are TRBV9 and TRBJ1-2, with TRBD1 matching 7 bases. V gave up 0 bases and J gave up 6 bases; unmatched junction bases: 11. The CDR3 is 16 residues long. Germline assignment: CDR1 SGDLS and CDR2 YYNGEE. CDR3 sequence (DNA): TGTGCCAGCAGCGTAGCCCTCCAGGGGGTAATGGATGGCTACACCTTC. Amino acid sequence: CASSVALQGVMDGYTF.

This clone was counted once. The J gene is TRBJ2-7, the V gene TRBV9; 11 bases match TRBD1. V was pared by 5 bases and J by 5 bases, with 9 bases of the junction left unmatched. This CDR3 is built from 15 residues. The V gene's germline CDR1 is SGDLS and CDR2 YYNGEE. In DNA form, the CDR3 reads TGTGCCAGCAGTCTTACGGGACAGGGGGACCACGAGCAGTACTTC. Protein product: CASSLTGQGDHEQYF.

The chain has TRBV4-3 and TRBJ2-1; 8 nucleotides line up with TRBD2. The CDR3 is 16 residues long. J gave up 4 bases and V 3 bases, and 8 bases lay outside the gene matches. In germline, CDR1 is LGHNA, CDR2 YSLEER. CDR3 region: CASSQTTSGVYNEQFF. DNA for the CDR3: TGCGCCAGCAGCCAGACCACTAGCGGAGTATACAATGAGCAGTTCTTC.